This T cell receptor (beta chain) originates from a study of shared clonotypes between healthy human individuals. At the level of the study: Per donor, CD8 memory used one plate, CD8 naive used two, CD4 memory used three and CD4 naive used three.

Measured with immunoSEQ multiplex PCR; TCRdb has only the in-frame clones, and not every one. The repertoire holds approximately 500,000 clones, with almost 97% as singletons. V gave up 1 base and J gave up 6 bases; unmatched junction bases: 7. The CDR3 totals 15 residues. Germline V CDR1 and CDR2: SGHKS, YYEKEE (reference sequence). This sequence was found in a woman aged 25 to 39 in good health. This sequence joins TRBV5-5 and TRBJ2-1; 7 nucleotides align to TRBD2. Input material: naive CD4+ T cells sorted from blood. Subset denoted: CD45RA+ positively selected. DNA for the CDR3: TGTGCCAGCAGCTTGTGGCGGGGGTTGGGCAATGAGCAGTTCTTC. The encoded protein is CASSLWRGLGNEQFF.